This T cell receptor beta chain was sequenced during a study of Ad26.COV2.S vaccination and SARS-CoV-2 variants. Repertoires were generated with immunoSEQ multiplex PCR, while TCRdb's copy carries only in-frame clones and drops some. The sample has around 400,000 clones, under 90% seen once. Trimming pared 0 bases from V and 11 bases from J, leaving 10 bases between. This CDR3 has 12 residues. The germline gives CDR1 LGHDT, CDR2 YNNKEL (reference sequence). Treatment noted: approximately 18 received Ad26.COV2.S at low or high dose, single or two shots; 5 received placebo; per-sample allocation not given. Sampling happened 63 days after the first vaccine or placebo injection. This clone was detected a few times.

The specimen comprised peripheral blood, sampled in a trial of Ad26.COV2.S vaccine versus placebo. The rearrangement links TRBV3-1 (or the pseudogene TRBV3-2) to TRBJ1-1; TRBD1 is a possible D gene (6 bases). The clonotype comes from a person aged 18 to 65 who received the Ad26.COV2.S COVID-19 vaccine or a placebo. The CDR3 here is CASSQDRTVAFF. Here the CDR3 DNA reads TGTGCCAGCAGCCAAGATCGGACAGTCGCTTTCTTT.